The T cell receptor (beta chain) under discussion was sequenced for a study of regulatory T cells in long-lasting Graves disease. Study results and caveats: Compared with new cases, persistent Graves' patients showed reduced TCR diversity. Public clonotype sharing was higher in persistent than newly diagnosed patients. Favored gene segments in persistent disease were TRBV28, TRBJ1-2 and TRBJ2-5.

Many counts were recorded for this clonotype. The antigen remains unidentified. Library construction for TCR beta used iRepertoire HTBI primers and Arm-PCR of CDR3 regions. TCRdb recomputed calls from the multiplex PCR reads with MiXCR, one row per CDR3 protein. Of around 250,000 distinct CDR3 sequences listed, roughly a fifth are singletons. Time point noted: newly diagnosed GD, antithyroid drugs for less than 3 months. Making the TCR library involved RNA that had been extracted from PBMCs. Patients with Graves' disease were diagnosed by American Thyroid Association guidelines. The CDR3 has 13 residues. V dropped 8 bases and J dropped 9 bases, with 20 bases sitting between them. Germline loops: CDR1 WNHNN, CDR2 SYGVQD (reference sequence).

The TCR originated in a female donor with Graves disease. The chain uses TRBV10-1 and TRBJ2-7; D remains unclear. Sequencing used peripheral blood mononuclear cells (PBMCs), obtained at new diagnosis, from a patient treated with antithyroid drugs. CDR3 region: CASRASPESVQYF. The DNA of the CDR3 is TGCGCCAGCCGGGCATCCCCCGAGTCAGTGCAGTACTTC.